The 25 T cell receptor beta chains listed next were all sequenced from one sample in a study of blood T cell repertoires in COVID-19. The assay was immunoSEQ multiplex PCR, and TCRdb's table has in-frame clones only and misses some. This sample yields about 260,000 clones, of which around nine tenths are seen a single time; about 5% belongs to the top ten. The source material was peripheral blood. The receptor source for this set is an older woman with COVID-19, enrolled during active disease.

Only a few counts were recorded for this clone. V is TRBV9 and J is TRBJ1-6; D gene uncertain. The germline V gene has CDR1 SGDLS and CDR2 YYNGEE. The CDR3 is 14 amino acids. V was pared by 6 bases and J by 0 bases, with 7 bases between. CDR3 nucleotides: TGTGCCAGCACCCGGGGCTCCTATAATTCACCCCTCCACTTT. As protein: CASTRGSYNSPLHF.

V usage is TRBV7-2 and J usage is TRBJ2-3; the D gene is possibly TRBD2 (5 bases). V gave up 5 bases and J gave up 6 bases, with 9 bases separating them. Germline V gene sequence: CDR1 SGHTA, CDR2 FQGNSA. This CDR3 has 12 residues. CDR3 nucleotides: TGTGCCAGCAGCCCGTTAGCGGATACGCAGTATTTT. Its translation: CASSPLADTQYF.

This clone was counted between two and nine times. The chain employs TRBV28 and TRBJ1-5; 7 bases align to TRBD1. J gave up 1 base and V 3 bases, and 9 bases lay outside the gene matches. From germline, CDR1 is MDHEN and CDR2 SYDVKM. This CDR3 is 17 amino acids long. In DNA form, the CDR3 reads TGTGCCAGCAGTTTGGGCCGGCGGGACAGAAGCAATCAGCCCCAGCATTTT. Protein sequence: CASSLGRRDRSNQPQHF.

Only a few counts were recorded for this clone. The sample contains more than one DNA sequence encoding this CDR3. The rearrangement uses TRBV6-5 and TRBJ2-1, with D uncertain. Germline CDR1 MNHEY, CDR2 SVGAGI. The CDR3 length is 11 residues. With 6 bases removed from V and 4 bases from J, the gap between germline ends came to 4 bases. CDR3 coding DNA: TGTGCCAGCAGCTTTTACAATGAGCAGTTCTTC. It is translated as CASSFYNEQFF.

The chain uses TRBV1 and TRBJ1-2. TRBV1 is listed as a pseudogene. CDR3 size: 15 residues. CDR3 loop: CTSSLNGRGIYGYTF. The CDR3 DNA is TGCACCAGCAGCCTCAATGGGAGAGGGATCTATGGCTACACCTTC.

The CDR3 loop reads CASSPSGVNTGELFF. The CDR3 nucleotides are TGTGCCAGCTCACCATCGGGGGTCAACACCGGGGAGCTGTTTTTT. The chain couples TRBV18 to TRBJ2-2; tentatively, D is TRBD2 (6 bases). The V end lost 2 bases, the J end lost 2 bases, and 9 bases lay between the germline ends. The germline V gene encodes CDR1 KGHSH and CDR2 LQKENI. The CDR3 runs 15 residues.

The CDR3 nucleotides are TGTGCCAGTTCTGAGGGCGGTAACTATGGCTACACCTTC. As protein: CASSEGGNYGYTF. This chain links TRBV28 with TRBJ1-2; D is uncertain. Trimming removed 9 bases at V and 1 base at J, with 12 bases between. Per germline, CDR1 MDHEN and CDR2 SYDVKM. This CDR3 is 13 amino acids long.

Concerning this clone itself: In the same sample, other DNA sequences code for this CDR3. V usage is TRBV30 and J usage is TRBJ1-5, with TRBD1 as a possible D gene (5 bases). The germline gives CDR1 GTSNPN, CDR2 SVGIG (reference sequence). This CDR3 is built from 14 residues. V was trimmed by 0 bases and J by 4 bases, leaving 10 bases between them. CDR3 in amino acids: CAWSVRAGNQPQHF. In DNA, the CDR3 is TGTGCCTGGAGTGTAAGGGCAGGGAATCAGCCCCAGCATTTT.

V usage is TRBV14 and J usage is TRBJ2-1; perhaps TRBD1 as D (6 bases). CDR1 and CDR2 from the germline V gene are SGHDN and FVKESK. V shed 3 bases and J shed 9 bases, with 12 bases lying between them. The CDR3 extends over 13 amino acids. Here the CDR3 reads CASSHFLGGEQFF. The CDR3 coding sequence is TGTGCCAGCAGCCACTTTCTAGGGGGTGAGCAGTTCTTC.

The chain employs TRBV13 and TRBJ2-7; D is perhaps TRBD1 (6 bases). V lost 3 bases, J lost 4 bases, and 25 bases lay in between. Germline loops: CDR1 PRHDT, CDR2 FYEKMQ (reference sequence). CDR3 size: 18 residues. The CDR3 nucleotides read TGTGCCAGCAGCTTGCAAGGACAGCCGCTAGCTATGGAATACGAGCAGTACTTC. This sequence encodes CASSLQGQPLAMEYEQYF.

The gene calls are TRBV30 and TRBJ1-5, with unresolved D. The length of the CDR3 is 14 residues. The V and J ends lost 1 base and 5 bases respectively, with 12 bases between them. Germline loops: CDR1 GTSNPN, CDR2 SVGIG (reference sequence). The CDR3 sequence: CAWSAGRMYQPQHF. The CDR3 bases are TGTGCCTGGAGTGCCGGGAGGATGTATCAGCCCCAGCATTTT.

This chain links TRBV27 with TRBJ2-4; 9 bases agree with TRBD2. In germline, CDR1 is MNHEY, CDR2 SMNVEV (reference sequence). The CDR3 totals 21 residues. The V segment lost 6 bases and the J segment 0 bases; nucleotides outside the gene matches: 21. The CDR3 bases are TGTGCCAGCAGCTCTGGGGCTGTAGCGGGAGTTGGGTCGCTAGCCAAAAACATTCAGTACTTC. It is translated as CASSSGAVAGVGSLAKNIQYF.

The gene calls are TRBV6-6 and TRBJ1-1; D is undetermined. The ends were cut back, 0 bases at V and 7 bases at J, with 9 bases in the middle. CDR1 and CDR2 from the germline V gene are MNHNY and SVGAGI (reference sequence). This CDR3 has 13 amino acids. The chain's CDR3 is CASSYSQIGEAFF. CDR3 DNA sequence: TGTGCCAGCAGTTACTCACAGATCGGTGAAGCTTTCTTT.

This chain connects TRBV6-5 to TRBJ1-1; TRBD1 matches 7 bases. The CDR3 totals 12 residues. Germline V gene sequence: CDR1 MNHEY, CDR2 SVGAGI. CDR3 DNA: TGTGCTAGCGGGACAGTAGACACTGAAGCTTTCTTT. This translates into CASGTVDTEAFF.

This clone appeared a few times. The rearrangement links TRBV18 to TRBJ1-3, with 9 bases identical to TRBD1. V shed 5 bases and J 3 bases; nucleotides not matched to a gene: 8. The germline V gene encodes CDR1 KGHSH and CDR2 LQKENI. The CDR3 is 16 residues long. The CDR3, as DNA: TGTGCCAGCTCATCCGGGACAGGGATTCGTGGAAACACCATATATTTT. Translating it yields CASSSGTGIRGNTIYF.

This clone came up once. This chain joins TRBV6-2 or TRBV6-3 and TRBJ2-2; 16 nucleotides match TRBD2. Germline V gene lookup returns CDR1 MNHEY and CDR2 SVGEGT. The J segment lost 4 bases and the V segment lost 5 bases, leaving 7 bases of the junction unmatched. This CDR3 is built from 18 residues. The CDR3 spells CASSLGLAGGPGTGELFF. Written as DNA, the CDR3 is TGTGCCAGCAGTCTGGGACTAGCGGGAGGGCCGGGCACCGGGGAGCTGTTTTTT.

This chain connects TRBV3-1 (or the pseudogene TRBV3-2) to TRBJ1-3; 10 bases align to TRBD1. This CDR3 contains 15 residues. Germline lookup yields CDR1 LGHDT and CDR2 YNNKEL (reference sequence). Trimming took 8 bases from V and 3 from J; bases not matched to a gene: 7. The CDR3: CASGRTGGSGNTIYF. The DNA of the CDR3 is TGTGCCAGCGGGAGGACAGGGGGTAGTGGAAACACCATATATTTT.

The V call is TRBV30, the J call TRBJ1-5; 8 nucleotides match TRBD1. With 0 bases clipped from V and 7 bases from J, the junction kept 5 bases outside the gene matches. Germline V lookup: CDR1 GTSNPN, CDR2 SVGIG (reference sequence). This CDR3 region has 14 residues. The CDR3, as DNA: TGTGCCTGGAGTGTATTATCAGGGGGCCAGCCCCAGCATTTT. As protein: CAWSVLSGGQPQHF.

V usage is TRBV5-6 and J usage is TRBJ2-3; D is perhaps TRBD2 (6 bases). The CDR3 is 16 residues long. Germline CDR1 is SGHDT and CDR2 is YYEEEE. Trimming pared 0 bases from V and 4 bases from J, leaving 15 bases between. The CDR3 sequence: CASSLVLTGVADTQYF. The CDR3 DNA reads TGTGCCAGCAGCTTGGTCCTGACGGGAGTCGCAGATACGCAGTATTTT.

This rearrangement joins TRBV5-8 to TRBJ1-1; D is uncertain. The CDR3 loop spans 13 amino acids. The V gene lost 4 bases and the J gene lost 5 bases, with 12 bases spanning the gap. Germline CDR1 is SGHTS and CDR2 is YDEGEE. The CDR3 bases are TGTGCCAGCAGCCCACAGCTCCGGACTGAAGCTTTCTTT. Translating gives CASSPQLRTEAFF. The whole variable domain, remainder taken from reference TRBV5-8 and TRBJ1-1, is EAGVTQSPTHLIKTRGQQATLRCSPISGHTSVYWYQQALGLGLQFLLWYDEGEERNRGNFPPRFSGRQFPNYSSELNVNALELEDSALYLCASSPQLRTEAFFGQGTRLTVV.

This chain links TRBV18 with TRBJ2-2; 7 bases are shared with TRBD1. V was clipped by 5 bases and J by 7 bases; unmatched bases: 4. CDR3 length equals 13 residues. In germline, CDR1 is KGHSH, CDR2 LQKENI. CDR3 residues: CASSRQGHGELFF. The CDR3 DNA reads TGTGCCAGCTCAAGACAGGGTCACGGGGAGCTGTTTTTT.

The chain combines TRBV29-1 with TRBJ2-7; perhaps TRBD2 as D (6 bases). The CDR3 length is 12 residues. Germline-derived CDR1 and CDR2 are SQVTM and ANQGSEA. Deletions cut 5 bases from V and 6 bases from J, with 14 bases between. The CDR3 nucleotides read TGCAGCGTTTCGGAGGGATCGGTCGAGCAGTACTTC. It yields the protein CSVSEGSVEQYF.

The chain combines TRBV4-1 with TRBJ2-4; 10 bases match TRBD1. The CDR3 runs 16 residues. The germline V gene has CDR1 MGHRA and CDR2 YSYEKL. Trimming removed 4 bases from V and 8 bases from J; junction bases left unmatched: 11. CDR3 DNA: TGCGCCAGCAGCCGACAAGAGACAGGGGGCAGGGACATTCAGTACTTC. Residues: CASSRQETGGRDIQYF.

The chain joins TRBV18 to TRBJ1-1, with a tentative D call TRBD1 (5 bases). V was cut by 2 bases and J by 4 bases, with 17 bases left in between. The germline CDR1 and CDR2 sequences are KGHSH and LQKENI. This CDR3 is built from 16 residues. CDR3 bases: TGTGCCAGCTCACCATCGGCAGGGAGGTTGGGCACTGAAGCTTTCTTT. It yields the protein CASSPSAGRLGTEAFF.

In DNA, the CDR3 is TGTGCCAGCAGTGATCCTCAGGCCGGCAGGGCATGGAATGAGCAGTTCTTC. This gives the protein CASSDPQAGRAWNEQFF. The chain uses TRBV25-1 and TRBJ2-1; a possible D gene is TRBD1 (5 bases). The V and J ends lost 3 bases and 7 bases respectively, with 22 bases between them. The CDR3 has 17 amino acids. Germline CDR1 reads MGHDK; CDR2 reads SYGVNS.